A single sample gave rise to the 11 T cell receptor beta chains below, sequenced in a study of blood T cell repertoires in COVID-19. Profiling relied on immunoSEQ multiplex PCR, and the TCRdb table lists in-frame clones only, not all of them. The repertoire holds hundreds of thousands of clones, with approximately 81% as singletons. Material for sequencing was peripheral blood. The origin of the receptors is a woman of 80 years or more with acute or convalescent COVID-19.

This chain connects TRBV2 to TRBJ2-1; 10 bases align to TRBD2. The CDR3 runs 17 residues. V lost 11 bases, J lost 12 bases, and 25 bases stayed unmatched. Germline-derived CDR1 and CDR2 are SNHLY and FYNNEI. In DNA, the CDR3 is TGTGCCGGCTCCGACGGACCGGGACTAGCGCCCCTGAAGGGGCAGTTCTTC. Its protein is CAGSDGPGLAPLKGQFF.

CDR3 sequence reads: CASRVGSSDRGGGYTF. The CDR3 nucleotides read TGTGCCAGCAGAGTCGGTTCGTCGGACAGGGGGGGTGGCTACACCTTC. This chain connects TRBV28 to TRBJ1-2, with 10 positions matching TRBD1. V trimming: 6 bases; J trimming: 7 bases; junction bases outside the gene matches: 14. The germline gives CDR1 MDHEN, CDR2 SYDVKM. The CDR3 is 16 residues long.

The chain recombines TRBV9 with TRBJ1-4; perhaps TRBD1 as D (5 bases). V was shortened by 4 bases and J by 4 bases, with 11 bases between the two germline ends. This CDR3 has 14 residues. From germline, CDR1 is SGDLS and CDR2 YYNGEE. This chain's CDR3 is CASSPSQGNEKLFF. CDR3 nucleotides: TGTGCCAGCAGCCCGAGTCAGGGTAATGAAAAACTGTTTTTT.

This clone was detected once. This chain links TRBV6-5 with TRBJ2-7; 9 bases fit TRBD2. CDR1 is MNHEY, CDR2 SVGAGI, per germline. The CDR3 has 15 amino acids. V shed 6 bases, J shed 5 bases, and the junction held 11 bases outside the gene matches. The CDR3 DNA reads TGTGCCAGCAGCCTCGGGGCTAGCGGGGTCAACGAGCAGTACTTC. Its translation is CASSLGASGVNEQYF.

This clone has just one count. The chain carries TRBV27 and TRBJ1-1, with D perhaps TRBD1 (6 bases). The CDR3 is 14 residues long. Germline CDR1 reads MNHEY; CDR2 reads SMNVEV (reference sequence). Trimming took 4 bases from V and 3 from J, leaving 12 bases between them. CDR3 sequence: CASSSRQADTEAFF. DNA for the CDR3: TGTGCCAGCAGTTCTCGACAGGCCGACACTGAAGCTTTCTTT.

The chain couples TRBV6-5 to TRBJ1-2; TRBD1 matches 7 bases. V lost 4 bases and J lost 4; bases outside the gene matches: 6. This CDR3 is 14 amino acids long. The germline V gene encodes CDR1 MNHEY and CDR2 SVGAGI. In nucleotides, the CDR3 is TGTGCCAGCAGTTCCGGGACAGTAGGCTATGGCTACACCTTC. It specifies CASSSGTVGYGYTF.

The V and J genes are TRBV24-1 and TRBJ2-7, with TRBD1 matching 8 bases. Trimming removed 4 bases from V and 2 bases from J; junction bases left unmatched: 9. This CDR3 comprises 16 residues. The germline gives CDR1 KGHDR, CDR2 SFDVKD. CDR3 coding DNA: TGTGCCACCAGTGACCCAGGACAGGGAGAAACCTACGAGCAGTACTTC. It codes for CATSDPGQGETYEQYF.

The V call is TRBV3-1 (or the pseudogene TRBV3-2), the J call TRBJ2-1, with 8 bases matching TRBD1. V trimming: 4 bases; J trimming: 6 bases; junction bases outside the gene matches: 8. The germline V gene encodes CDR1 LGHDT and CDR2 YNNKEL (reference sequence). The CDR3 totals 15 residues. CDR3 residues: CASSLGQGLGNEQFF. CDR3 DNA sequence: TGTGCCAGCAGCCTCGGACAGGGTTTGGGCAATGAGCAGTTCTTC.

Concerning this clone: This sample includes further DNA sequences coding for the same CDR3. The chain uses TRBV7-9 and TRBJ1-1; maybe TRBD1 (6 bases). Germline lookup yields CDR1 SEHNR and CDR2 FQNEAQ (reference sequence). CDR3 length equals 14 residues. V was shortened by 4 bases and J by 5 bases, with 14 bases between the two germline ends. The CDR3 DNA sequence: TGTGCCAGCAGCTCCACAGGGAGGGGTACTGAAGCTTTCTTT. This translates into CASSSTGRGTEAFF.

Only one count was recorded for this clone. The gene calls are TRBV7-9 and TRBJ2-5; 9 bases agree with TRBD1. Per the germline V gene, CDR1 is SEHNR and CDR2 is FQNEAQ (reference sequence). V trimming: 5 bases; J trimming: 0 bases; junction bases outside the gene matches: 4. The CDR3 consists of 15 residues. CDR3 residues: CASSSRDRDQETQYF. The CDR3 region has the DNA TGTGCCAGCAGCAGCAGGGACAGGGACCAAGAGACCCAGTACTTC.

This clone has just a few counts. CDR3 region: CASSFYGTRAYDEQFF. In nucleotides, the CDR3 is TGTGCCAGCAGTTTCTACGGGACTAGAGCGTATGATGAGCAGTTCTTC. This chain connects TRBV28 to TRBJ2-1, with 8 bases lining up with TRBD2. The CDR3 has 16 residues. CDR1 and CDR2 (germline): MDHEN, SYDVKM. V gave up 3 bases and J gave up 8 bases; unmatched junction bases: 12.